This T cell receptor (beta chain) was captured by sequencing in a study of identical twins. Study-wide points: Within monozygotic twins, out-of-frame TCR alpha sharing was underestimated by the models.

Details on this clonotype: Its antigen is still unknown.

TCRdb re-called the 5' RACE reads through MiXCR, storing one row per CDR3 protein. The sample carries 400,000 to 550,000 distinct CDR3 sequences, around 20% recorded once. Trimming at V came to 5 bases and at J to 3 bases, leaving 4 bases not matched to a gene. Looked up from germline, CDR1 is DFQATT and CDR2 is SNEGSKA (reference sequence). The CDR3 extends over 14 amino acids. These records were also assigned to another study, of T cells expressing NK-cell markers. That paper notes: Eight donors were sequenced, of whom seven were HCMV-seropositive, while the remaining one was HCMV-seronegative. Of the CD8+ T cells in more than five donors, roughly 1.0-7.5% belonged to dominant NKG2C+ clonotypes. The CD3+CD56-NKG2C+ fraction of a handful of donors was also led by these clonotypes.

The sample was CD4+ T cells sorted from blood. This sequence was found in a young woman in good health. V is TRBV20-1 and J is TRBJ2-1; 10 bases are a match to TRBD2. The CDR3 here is CSAELAGNYNEQFF. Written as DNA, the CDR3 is TGCAGTGCTGAACTAGCGGGGAACTACAATGAGCAGTTCTTC.